This TCR beta chain was sequenced during a study of OX40 agonist ivuxolimab in advanced cancers. Notes on this clone: The target antigen is unknown.

The CDR3 runs 18 residues. Germline lookup yields CDR1 SEHNR and CDR2 FQNEAQ (reference sequence). V was clipped by 6 bases and J by 2 bases; unmatched bases: 15. Sequenced by immunoSEQ multiplex PCR; TCRdb stores in-frame clones only, minus some. In the table there are around 100,000 clones, about 88% of which are singletons. Study results and limitations: The authors did not determine the antigen specificity of the expanded peripheral T cells.

The sequencing used CD4+ or CD8+ T cells sorted from blood, collected in a trial of the OX40 agonist ivuxolimab. The sequence derives from an adult with an advanced solid tumor such as melanoma, head and neck, liver or kidney cancer. The V gene is TRBV7-9, the J gene TRBJ2-7; TRBD2 matches at 11 bases. Here the CDR3 reads CASSRSLAGVVVAYEQYF. The CDR3, as DNA: TGTGCCAGCAGTCGGTCACTAGCGGGAGTGGTGGTTGCCTACGAGCAGTACTTC.